This is a list of T cell receptor beta chains from one sample in a study of beta chain features in type 1 diabetes. Repertoires were generated with immunoSEQ multiplex PCR, while TCRdb's copy carries only in-frame clones and drops some. The data show hundreds of thousands of clones, about an eighth seen once. Sequencing was done on a sample of naive CD4+ T cells from blood. The receptors originated from a man in his late teens or twenties with type 1 diabetes. The CDR3 runs from the conserved cysteine through the conserved F or W. A D gene is named only where the DNA matches it firmly. The size of a clone is reported for some rows only, either as once, few or many, or as a class for expanded clones.

13	few	TRBV6-6	TRBJ1-5	.	TGTGCCAGCAGTTACCACGTCTATCAGCCCCAGCATTTT	CASSYHVYQPQHF
12	few	TRBV29-1	TRBJ1-5	.	TGCACTCCCTCCAGGGGCGATCAGCCCCAGCATTTT	CTPSRGDQPQHF
15	.	TRBV11-1	TRBJ2-3	.	TGTGCCAGCAGCATCCCGGGGGAAAGCACAGATACGCAGTATTTT	CASSIPGESTDTQYF
18	few	TRBV7-9	TRBJ2-1	TRBD1	TGTGCCAGCAGCTCGACGGGACAGACAACCCTCTCCTACAATGAGCAGTTCTTC	CASSSTGQTTLSYNEQFF
12	.	TRBV2	TRBJ2-7	.	TGTGCCAGCACCGAGGGGTACTACGAGCAGTACTTC	CASTEGYYEQYF
14	.	TRBV27	TRBJ2-1	.	TGTGCCAGCAGTTTTAGGAGGGGGGACAATGAGCAGTTCTTC	CASSFRRGDNEQFF
13	few	TRBV6-6	TRBJ1-4	.	TGTGCCAGTCCCGGCGGCCAGAATGAAAAACTGTTTTTT	CASPGGQNEKLFF
16	.	TRBV19	TRBJ1-5	.	TGTGCCAGTAGTATAGAGGCAGGGGTGGGCAATCAGCCCCAGCATTTT	CASSIEAGVGNQPQHF
17	.	TRBV9	TRBJ2-1	TRBD2	TGTGCCAGCAGCGTAGTGGGAGGGACCATCGGGGCTGATGAGCAGTTCTTC	CASSVVGGTIGADEQFF
14	few	TRBV2	TRBJ1-1	.	TGTGCCAGCAGTGAATTGGCACTGAACACTGAAGCTTTCTTT	CASSELALNTEAFF
13	.	TRBV6-1	TRBJ1-1	.	TGTGCCAGCACCCGGGGGGAAACGGCTGAAGCTTTCTTT	CASTRGETAEAFF
14	.	TRBV7-2	TRBJ2-5	.	TGTGCCAGCAGCTTAGTGTGGGGGGAAGAGACCCAGTACTTC	CASSLVWGEETQYF
14	few	TRBV11-2	TRBJ2-7	TRBD2	TGTGCCAGCAGCTTGGGCGGGGGACCCTACGAGCAGTACTTC	CASSLGGGPYEQYF
14	.	TRBV6-1	TRBJ2-7	TRBD1	TGTGCCAGCAAGGCGGACAGGGGGAGATACGAGCAGTACTTC	CASKADRGRYEQYF
15	.	TRBV11-2	TRBJ1-4	.	TGTGCCAGCAGCTTAGGTGGGGGGACACGAGAAAAACTGTTTTTT	CASSLGGGTREKLFF
15	few	TRBV6-5	TRBJ2-7	.	TGTGCCAGCAGTTACTCGGTAGCTAGACAATACGAGCAGTACTTC	CASSYSVARQYEQYF
14	.	TRBV28	TRBJ2-6	.	TGTGCCAGCAGTTTGACATCTGGGGCCAACGTCCTGACTTTC	CASSLTSGANVLTF
14	.	TRBV7-9	TRBJ1-2	.	TGTGCCAGCAGCCCCCACCTCGAGGGAACCGGCTACACCTTC	CASSPHLEGTGYTF
14	few	TRBV10-3	TRBJ2-5	.	TGTGCCATCAGTGAATCCCAATCTATGGAGACCCAGTACTTC	CAISESQSMETQYF
11	.	TRBV6-6	TRBJ2-5	.	TGTGCCAGCGCTATAAAAGAGACCCAGTACTTC	CASAIKETQYF
13	.	TRBV5-1	TRBJ2-5	.	TGCGCCAGCAGCGGGGTGGCTCAAGAGACCCAGTACTTC	CASSGVAQETQYF
14	.	TRBV18	TRBJ2-5	.	TGTGCCAGCTCACCCGGGGCGGTACAAGAGACCCAGTACTTC	CASSPGAVQETQYF
14	few	TRBV13	TRBJ2-5	.	TGTGCCAGCAGCTTCCCAGGGTCGCAACAGACCCAGTACTTC	CASSFPGSQQTQYF
18	few	TRBV5-4	TRBJ2-3	TRBD2	TGTGCCAGCAGCTCCCGATCGATAGCGGGGGAGAAAACAGATACGCAGTATTTT	CASSSRSIAGEKTDTQYF
14	few	TRBV29-1	TRBJ1-1	TRBD1	TGCAGCGTTGGACAGGGGTCCATGAACACTGAAGCTTTCTTT	CSVGQGSMNTEAFF
11	.	TRBV20-1	TRBJ2-5	.	TGCAGTGCTAGAGGAGGAGAGACCCAGTACTTC	CSARGGETQYF
14	few	TRBV6-1	TRBJ1-5	.	TGTGCCAGCAGTGAATCGGCGGCCAATCAGCCCCAGCATTTT	CASSESAANQPQHF
20	few	TRBV30	TRBJ2-6	.	TGTGCCTGGAGGCGACCCGGGAAACTCGACACTACGTGGTGGGCCAACGTCCTGACTTTC	CAWRRPGKLDTTWWANVLTF
13	.	TRBV2	TRBJ2-5	.	TGTGCCGCATCGAGGGAGACGCAAGAGACCCAGTACTTC	CAASRETQETQYF
14	.	TRBV4-1	TRBJ1-2	.	TGCGCCAGCAGCCAAACAGGGTCGTGGAATGGCTACACCTTC	CASSQTGSWNGYTF
15	.	TRBV5-1	TRBJ2-7	.	TGCGCCAGCAGCTTGGCCGGGGCCAGGGACTACGAGCAGTACTTC	CASSLAGARDYEQYF
13	.	TRBV28	TRBJ1-1	.	TGTGCCAGCAGTCCGATTTTGAACACTGAAGCTTTCTTT	CASSPILNTEAFF
14	few	TRBV2	TRBJ1-2	.	TGTGCCAGCCAAGAGGGCAGGAGGAACTATGGCTACACCTTC	CASQEGRRNYGYTF
13	.	TRBV14	TRBJ1-1	.	TGTGCCAGCAGCCGAGGGGGGAATGCTGAAGCTTTCTTT	CASSRGGNAEAFF
12	.	TRBV28	TRBJ2-7	TRBD1	TGTGCCAGCATCGGACAGGGCGGGGAGCAGTACTTC	CASIGQGGEQYF
17	few	TRBV11-1	TRBJ1-1	TRBD1	TGTGCCAGCAGCTACACAGGGGGCTCTAATGTGTGGACTGAAGCTTTCTTT	CASSYTGGSNVWTEAFF
17	few	TRBV28	TRBJ2-1	TRBD2	TGTGCCAGCAGTTCCTTCTGGAGCGGGGGAGTCCACAATGAGCAGTTCTTC	CASSSFWSGGVHNEQFF
12	.	TRBV10-3	TRBJ1-2	.	TGTGCCATCAAGGGAGGGATTGAAGGCTACACCTTC	CAIKGGIEGYTF
14	.	TRBV5-1	TRBJ2-7	.	TGCGCCAGCAGCTTGGACGGAGACTCCTACGAGCAGTACTTC	CASSLDGDSYEQYF
14	few	TRBV29-1	TRBJ2-2	.	TGCAGCGTTGGTCGCGGGGTGAACACCGGGGAGCTGTTTTTT	CSVGRGVNTGELFF
13	few	TRBV18	TRBJ1-1	TRBD1	TGTGCCAGCTCACCCCTGGACAGGGAGTACGCTTTCTTT	CASSPLDREYAFF
16	.	TRBV12-5	TRBJ2-3	.	TGTGCTAGTGGTTTGGTAGTCACGGGGTCCACAGATACGCAGTATTTT	CASGLVVTGSTDTQYF
12	few	TRBV30	TRBJ2-7	.	TGTGCCTGGAGTATACAGGGATACGAGCAGTACTTC	CAWSIQGYEQYF
14	few	TRBV25-1	TRBJ1-2	TRBD1	TGTGCCAGCAGTGACGGACAGGGGGTTTATGGCTACACCTTC	CASSDGQGVYGYTF
15	.	TRBV6-5	TRBJ2-3	.	TGTGCCAGCAGAACAGCTGGAAGTGCGTCAGATACGCAGTATTTT	CASRTAGSASDTQYF
13	.	TRBV29-1	TRBJ1-4	.	TGCAGCGCTAGGGGTGGTGAGGATGAAAAACTGTTTTTT	CSARGGEDEKLFF
16	few	TRBV14	TRBJ2-5	.	TGTGCCAGCAGCCAGAACTGGGCCGTCAGGGTGGAGACCCAGTACTTC	CASSQNWAVRVETQYF
12	.	TRBV28	TRBJ2-3	.	TGTGCCACCCACACGGGGACAGATACGCAGTATTTT	CATHTGTDTQYF